Below are 30 T cell receptor beta chains sequenced from a single sample in a study of blood T cell repertoires in COVID-19. Assay used: immunoSEQ multiplex PCR; TCRdb lists only in-frame clones, some missing. The sample holds a few hundred thousand clones; roughly 90% are singletons and the top ten take 5% to 7%. The sequenced material came from peripheral blood. Receptor source: a man aged 18 to 30 who had recovered from COVID-19.

The gene calls are TRBV6-1 and TRBJ2-5, with TRBD1 identical over 7 bases. Germline assignment: CDR1 MNHNS and CDR2 SASEGT. The CDR3 runs to 15 residues. The V and J ends lost 3 bases and 5 bases, in that order; junction bases with no gene match: 9. CDR3 residues: CASSDQTGSAETQYF. CDR3 bases: TGTGCCAGCAGTGATCAGACAGGGAGTGCGGAGACCCAGTACTTC.

The gene calls are TRBV20-1 and TRBJ1-4; no reliable D call. The V end lost 6 bases, the J end lost 8 bases, and 16 bases lay between the germline ends. There are 13 residues in the CDR3. Germline V lookup: CDR1 DFQATT, CDR2 SNEGSKA (reference sequence). This CDR3 is CSASLSEGEKLFF. CDR3 nucleotide sequence: TGCAGTGCCAGTCTTAGCGAGGGAGAAAAACTGTTTTTT.

V gene TRBV11-2 combines with J gene TRBJ2-2; D might be TRBD2 (6 bases). The V gene's germline CDR1 is SGHAT and CDR2 FQNNGV. V shed 9 bases and J shed 1 base, with 12 bases lying between them. The CDR3 has 14 residues. The CDR3: CASLEGLNTGELFF. The CDR3, as DNA: TGTGCCAGTCTGGAGGGACTGAACACCGGGGAGCTGTTTTTT.

This chain connects TRBV11-2 to TRBJ2-3, with TRBD1 as a possible D gene (7 bases). This CDR3 comprises 15 residues. Germline lookup yields CDR1 SGHAT and CDR2 FQNNGV. Trimming took off 0 bases at V and 4 bases at J, with 11 bases between the two ends. CDR3 protein: CASSLDQGGSDTQYF. The CDR3 DNA reads as TGTGCCAGCAGCTTAGATCAGGGGGGATCAGATACGCAGTATTTT.

The chain has TRBV7-9 and TRBJ1-4; TRBD1 matches at 7 bases. The junction had 14 bases not matched to a gene; V was cut back by 5 bases and J by 8 bases. Germline V gene lookup returns CDR1 SEHNR and CDR2 FQNEAQ (reference sequence). The CDR3 runs to 16 residues. The CDR3 protein is CASSPILGQSKEKLFF. In DNA, the CDR3 is TGTGCCAGCAGCCCGATCCTGGGACAGAGTAAGGAAAAACTGTTTTTT.

The chain employs TRBV6-4 and TRBJ1-2, with D possibly TRBD1 on 6 matching bases. There are 14 residues in the CDR3. V was cut by 6 bases and J by 2 bases, with 13 bases left in between. Looked up from germline, CDR1 is MRHNA and CDR2 is SNTAGT. The CDR3 bases are TGTGCCAGCAGGGATACAGGGATGAACTATGGCTACACCTTC. Translation gives CASRDTGMNYGYTF.

This chain connects TRBV6-5 to TRBJ1-4; 8 bases match TRBD1. Trimming cost V 6 bases and J 5 bases; bases outside gene matches: 5. The CDR3 is made up of 14 amino acids. CDR1 and CDR2 (germline): MNHEY, SVGAGI. This chain's CDR3 is CASRRQGTNEKLFF. In nucleotides, the CDR3 is TGTGCCAGCAGGAGACAGGGGACGAATGAAAAACTGTTTTTT.

The V and J genes are TRBV20-1 and TRBJ1-1, with 9 bases identical to TRBD1. Germline lookup yields CDR1 DFQATT and CDR2 SNEGSKA (reference sequence). Germline trimming cut 6 bases from V and 4 bases from J; bases unmatched to any gene: 9. The CDR3 is 14 residues long. CDR3 sequence reads: CSASRDRVGTEAFF. CDR3 coding DNA: TGCAGTGCAAGTCGGGACAGGGTGGGCACTGAAGCTTTCTTT.

The gene calls are TRBV9 and TRBJ2-2; D might be TRBD2 (6 bases). This CDR3 spans 12 amino acids. Trimming shortened V by 7 bases and J by 7 bases, and 11 bases separated the two germline ends. In germline, CDR1 is SGDLS, CDR2 YYNGEE. The CDR3 region has the DNA TGTGCCAGCCGTCGGGGGTTCGGGGAGCTGTTTTTT. This translates into CASRRGFGELFF.

This clone appeared a single time. This chain links TRBV4-3 with TRBJ2-3, with 8 bases that match TRBD2. The CDR3 loop spans 18 amino acids. Germline V gives CDR1 LGHNA, CDR2 YSLEER. Trimming at V came to 0 bases and at J to 2 bases, leaving 10 bases not matched to a gene. CDR3 region: CASSQDRTGGPLTDTQYF. In DNA form, the CDR3 reads TGCGCCAGCAGCCAAGATAGAACGGGGGGGCCGCTCACAGATACGCAGTATTTT.

The chain uses TRBV19 and TRBJ2-2; a weak D match, TRBD2 (6 bases). Germline-derived CDR1 and CDR2 are LNHDA and SQIVND (reference sequence). CDR3 length: 15 residues. Trimming removed 3 bases at V and 4 bases at J, with 12 bases between. CDR3 DNA: TGTGCCAGTAGTATTTGGGGTAGCGGCACCGGGGAGCTGTTTTTT. Its translation: CASSIWGSGTGELFF.

The chain uses TRBV27 and TRBJ1-6; 9 nucleotides agree with TRBD1. The CDR3 runs 16 residues. V trimming: 4 bases; J trimming: 6 bases; junction bases outside the gene matches: 7. The germline V gene encodes CDR1 MNHEY and CDR2 SMNVEV (reference sequence). The CDR3: CASSWLGTGTNSPLHF. The DNA of the CDR3 is TGTGCCAGCAGTTGGCTAGGGACAGGGACTAATTCACCCCTCCACTTT.

J is TRBJ2-2 and V is TRBV4-2; maybe TRBD1 (6 bases). CDR1 and CDR2 from the germline V gene are LGHNA and YNFKEQ. The CDR3 length is 17 residues. The germline V and J ends were trimmed by 0 bases and 4 bases, with 15 bases remaining between them. The CDR3 DNA sequence: TGTGCCAGCAGCCAAGAGAGGGGCAGGGGATCCACCGGGGAGCTGTTTTTT. Translating it yields CASSQERGRGSTGELFF.

The V gene is TRBV7-9, the J gene TRBJ1-1; 7 bases are a match to TRBD1. Germline V gives CDR1 SEHNR, CDR2 FQNEAQ (reference sequence). The length of the CDR3 is 16 residues. V dropped 5 bases and J dropped 4; count of bases not matched to a gene: 13. CDR3 sequence (DNA): TGTGCCAGCAGCCCGGGACAGTTTTCCTTGAGCACTGAAGCTTTCTTT. Encoded protein: CASSPGQFSLSTEAFF.

About this clone itself: The same CDR3 can be traced to other DNA sequences in this sample. The chain couples TRBV7-9 to TRBJ2-1, with a weak D call TRBD1 (6 bases). The CDR3 contains 15 residues. Germline V gene lookup returns CDR1 SEHNR and CDR2 FQNEAQ (reference sequence). The germline V and J ends were trimmed by 5 bases and 0 bases, with 11 bases remaining between them. Here the CDR3 reads CASSLQGSSYNEQFF. CDR3 sequence (DNA): TGTGCCAGCAGCCTACAGGGTAGCTCCTACAATGAGCAGTTCTTC.

This rearrangement joins TRBV19 to TRBJ2-7, with D possibly being TRBD2 (6 bases). The germline CDR1 and CDR2 sequences are LNHDA and SQIVND (reference sequence). The CDR3 is 14 amino acids. Trimming stripped 6 bases from V and 4 bases from J, with 16 bases between. CDR3 region: CASSYGTGLYEQYF. The CDR3 DNA reads as TGTGCCAGTAGCTACGGGACGGGACTTTACGAGCAGTACTTC.

The CDR3 bases are TGTGCCATCAGTGAAAGAGTAACCTACGAGCAGTACTTC. It translates to CAISERVTYEQYF. The gene calls are TRBV10-3 and TRBJ2-7; D is ambiguous. The V gene lost 3 bases and the J gene lost 2 bases, with 8 bases spanning the gap. Germline-derived CDR1 and CDR2 are ENHRY and SYGVKD. CDR3 length: 13 residues.

The chain couples TRBV5-4 to TRBJ2-7; TRBD1 agrees at 7 bases. This CDR3 has 13 amino acids. V gave up 4 bases and J gave up 3 bases; unmatched junction bases: 4. Germline V gene data show CDR1 as SGHNT and CDR2 as YYREEE (reference sequence). Here the CDR3 reads CASSTGTVYEQYF. The CDR3 nucleotides are TGTGCCAGCAGCACCGGGACAGTCTACGAGCAGTACTTC.

Details on this clone: In the same sample, other DNA sequences code for this CDR3. The chain carries TRBV27 and TRBJ2-7; D is possibly TRBD1 (5 bases). This CDR3 is 13 amino acids long. CDR1 is MNHEY, CDR2 SMNVEV, per germline (reference sequence). Trimming removed 4 bases at V and 0 bases at J, with 7 bases between. This CDR3 is CASSYDSSYEQYF. CDR3 nucleotide sequence: TGTGCCAGCAGTTATGACAGCTCCTACGAGCAGTACTTC.

This clone was seen just once. The chain joins TRBV7-9 to TRBJ1-2, with 9 bases matching TRBD1. CDR1 is SEHNR and CDR2 is FQNEAQ in the germline V gene (reference sequence). With 1 base clipped from V and 0 bases from J, the junction kept 6 bases outside the gene matches. The CDR3 is 17 residues long. This CDR3 is CASSLGWTGETNYGYTF. CDR3 in DNA: TGTGCCAGCAGCTTAGGGTGGACAGGGGAAACTAACTATGGCTACACCTTC.

The rearrangement links TRBV29-1 to TRBJ2-7; 8 nucleotides match TRBD2. CDR1 SQVTM and CDR2 ANQGSEA come from the germline V gene. V was pared by 6 bases and J by 2 bases, with 9 bases of the junction left unmatched. CDR3 length equals 14 residues. CDR3 in amino acids: CSVLGLGGTYEQYF. The DNA for the CDR3 is TGCAGCGTACTGGGACTAGGAGGGACCTACGAGCAGTACTTC.

This clone appeared once. V is TRBV5-1 and J is TRBJ1-2; D is undetermined. Trimming took off 0 bases at V and 5 bases at J, with 8 bases between the two ends. The CDR3 consists of 13 residues. Germline V gene lookup returns CDR1 SGHRS and CDR2 YFSETQ. The CDR3 nucleotides read TGCGCCAGCAGCTTGGACGGGATTTATGGCTACACCTTC. It specifies CASSLDGIYGYTF.

The chain links TRBV7-3 to TRBJ2-1; 9 bases align to TRBD1. V lost 5 bases, J lost 10 bases, and 12 bases stayed unmatched. The germline V gene encodes CDR1 SGHTA and CDR2 FQGTGA. The CDR3 sequence is 15 residues long. The CDR3 sequence: CASSTTGGPLYEQFF. CDR3 coding DNA: TGTGCCAGCAGCACCACAGGGGGCCCACTCTACGAGCAGTTCTTC. Using reference TRBV7-3 and TRBJ2-1 for the parts outside the CDR3, the full variable domain is GAGVSQTPSNKVTEKGKYVELRCDPISGHTALYWYRQSLGQGPEFLIYFQGTGAADDSGLPNDRFFAVRPEGSVSTLKIQRTERGDSAVYLCASSTTGGPLYEQFFGPGTRLTVL.

The V call is TRBV15, the J call TRBJ1-2; 7 nucleotides agree with TRBD1. Germline CDR1 reads LNHNV; CDR2 reads YYDKDF (reference sequence). Trimming took 5 bases from V and 5 from J; bases not matched to a gene: 11. The CDR3 is 15 amino acids. This CDR3 reads CATSQKAGTDYGYTF. CDR3 DNA: TGTGCCACCAGCCAGAAGGCCGGGACAGATTATGGCTACACCTTC.

The gene calls are TRBV7-9 and TRBJ1-1; D call uncertain. V dropped 3 bases and J dropped 2 bases, with 4 bases sitting between them. The CDR3 covers 12 residues. Per the germline V gene, CDR1 is SEHNR and CDR2 is FQNEAQ (reference sequence). The CDR3: CASSFINTEAFF. The CDR3 nucleotides read TGTGCCAGCAGCTTTATCAACACTGAAGCTTTCTTT.

This clone is a singleton in its sample. The chain carries TRBV7-3 and TRBJ1-1; D is ambiguous. Germline CDR1 reads SGHTA; CDR2 reads FQGTGA. V gave up 2 bases and J gave up 5 bases, with 18 bases separating them. This CDR3 has 16 amino acids. The CDR3 spells CASSLGGPRTATEAFF. DNA of the CDR3: TGTGCCAGCAGCTTAGGAGGACCCCGTACGGCGACTGAAGCTTTCTTT.

The chain couples TRBV19 to TRBJ2-1; 8 nucleotides line up with TRBD2. CDR1 is LNHDA, CDR2 SQIVND, per germline (reference sequence). The CDR3 is 15 residues long. J was trimmed by 5 bases and V by 3 bases; bases with no gene match: 6. CDR3 residues: CASSMGTRGDNEQFF. Here the CDR3 DNA reads TGTGCCAGTAGTATGGGGACTAGGGGGGACAATGAGCAGTTCTTC.

The chain links TRBV7-2 to TRBJ1-3, with 7 bases lining up with TRBD1. V lost 1 base to trimming and J lost 1 base; unmatched junction nucleotides: 4. Per the germline V gene, CDR1 is SGHTA and CDR2 is FQGNSA. There are 16 residues in the CDR3. CDR3: CASSLGPGGSGNTIYF. As DNA, the CDR3 is TGTGCCAGCAGCTTAGGACCAGGGGGGTCTGGAAACACCATATATTTT. Full variable domain (rest looked up from reference TRBV7-2 and TRBJ1-3): GAGVSQSPSNKVTEKGKDVELRCDPISGHTALYWYRQSLGQGLEFLIYFQGNSAPDKSGLPSDRFSAERTGGSVSTLTIQRTQQEDSAVYLCASSLGPGGSGNTIYFGEGSWLTVV.

This chain joins TRBV3-1 (or the pseudogene TRBV3-2) and TRBJ2-7, with TRBD1 matching over 7 bases. The V and J ends lost 4 bases and 2 bases, in that order; junction bases with no gene match: 2. The germline V gene has CDR1 LGHDT and CDR2 YNNKEL (reference sequence). There are 13 residues in the CDR3. CDR3 coding DNA: TGTGCCAGCAGCCGGACAGGAACCTACGAGCAGTACTTC. Translating gives CASSRTGTYEQYF.

This chain uses TRBV5-1 with TRBJ2-5, with D possibly matching TRBD1 (7 bases). V lost 4 bases and J lost 4, with 17 bases in between. Per the germline V gene, CDR1 is SGHRS and CDR2 is YFSETQ. The CDR3 has 15 residues. The CDR3 sequence: CASSRGGGAGETQYF. The CDR3 coding sequence is TGCGCCAGCAGCCGTGGAGGGGGCGCGGGAGAGACCCAGTACTTC.